A single sample is the source of the 5 T cell receptor beta chains below, sequenced in a study of blood T cell repertoires in COVID-19 (dated by TCRdb to the early 2020s). The method was the immunoSEQ multiplex PCR assay. This is the immuneACCESS table as TCRdb keeps it, with only in-frame sequences that have V and J called. A part of the clones is gone; compared with another copy, unresolved V genes explain less than half, and the rest is unexplained. Recorded for this sample are just over 25,000 clones; almost 90% of them occurred a single time. The ten largest make up roughly 16% of the sample. Sequencing was performed on peripheral blood. The receptors come from a man aged 70 or older with acute or convalescent COVID-19.

The rearrangement joins TRBV5-4 to TRBJ1-1; D perhaps matches TRBD1 (6 bases). V lost 4 bases and J 1 base, leaving 14 bases between the germline ends. This CDR3 comprises 15 residues. Germline lookup yields CDR1 SGHNT and CDR2 YYREEE (reference sequence). In DNA form, the CDR3 reads TGTGCCAGCAGCCTCGCAACGACAGGGAACACTGAAGCTTTCTTT. Residues: CASSLATTGNTEAFF.

This rearrangement joins TRBV6-2 or TRBV6-3 to TRBJ2-3, with 12 bases lining up with TRBD2. This CDR3 is 18 amino acids long. Germline trimming cut 6 bases from V and 1 base from J; bases unmatched to any gene: 11. Germline lookup yields CDR1 MNHEY and CDR2 SVGEGT. CDR3 in amino acids: CASRPTSGRYLGTDTQYF. The CDR3 DNA reads TGTGCCAGCAGGCCTACTAGCGGGAGGTACCTGGGCACAGATACGCAGTATTTT.

V is TRBV7-2 and J is TRBJ2-7, with D possibly being TRBD1 (5 bases). The CDR3 consists of 13 residues. Trimming stripped 4 bases from V and 5 bases from J, with 12 bases between. CDR1 and CDR2 from the germline V gene are SGHTA and FQGNSA. DNA of the CDR3: TGTGCCAGCAGCTCGCATCAGGGCAACGAGCAGTACTTC. This codes for CASSSHQGNEQYF.

The chain links TRBV6-1 to TRBJ1-5; TRBD1 aligns across 9 bases. The germline gives CDR1 MNHNS, CDR2 SASEGT. This CDR3 region has 17 residues. The V and J ends lost 4 bases and 4 bases, in that order; junction bases with no gene match: 11. The CDR3 DNA reads as TGTGCCAGCAGTGCATCAAGGAGACAGGGGGTAAATCAGCCCCAGCATTTT. Residues: CASSASRRQGVNQPQHF.

The rearrangement links TRBV10-3 to TRBJ2-1; 9 nucleotides align to TRBD2. This CDR3 has 17 residues. Per germline, CDR1 ENHRY and CDR2 SYGVKD. Trimming cost V 10 bases and J 8 bases; bases outside gene matches: 21. DNA for the CDR3: TGTGCCAACCGATCCTTGGCAGGGGGGACTAGCATGCATGAGCAGTTCTTC. Its protein is CANRSLAGGTSMHEQFF.